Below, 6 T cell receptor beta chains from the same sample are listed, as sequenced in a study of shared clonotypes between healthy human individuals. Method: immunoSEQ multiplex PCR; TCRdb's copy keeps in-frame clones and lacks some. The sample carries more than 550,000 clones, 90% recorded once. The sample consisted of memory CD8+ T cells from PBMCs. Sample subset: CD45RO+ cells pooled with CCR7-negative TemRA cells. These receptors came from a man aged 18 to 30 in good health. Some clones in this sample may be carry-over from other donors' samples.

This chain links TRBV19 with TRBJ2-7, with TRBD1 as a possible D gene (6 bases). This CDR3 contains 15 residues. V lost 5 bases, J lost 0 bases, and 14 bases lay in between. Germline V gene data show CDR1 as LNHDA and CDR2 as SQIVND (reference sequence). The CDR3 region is CASSLGGSRSYEQYF. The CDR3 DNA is TGTGCCAGTAGTCTTGGGGGCAGTCGCTCCTACGAGCAGTACTTC.

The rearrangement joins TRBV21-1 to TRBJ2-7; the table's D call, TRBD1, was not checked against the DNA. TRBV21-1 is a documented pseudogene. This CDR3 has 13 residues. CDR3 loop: CASSKGPPDEQYF. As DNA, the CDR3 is TGTGCCAGCAGCAAAGGGCCACCCGACGAGCAGTACTTC.

This CDR3 is CASSLGDNNEQFF. CDR3 nucleotides: TGCGCCAGCAGCCTCGGCGATAACAATGAGCAGTTCTTC. The rearrangement links TRBV5-1 to TRBJ2-1; no clear D. Germline V gene lookup returns CDR1 SGHRS and CDR2 YFSETQ. The CDR3 covers 13 residues. Trimming took 4 bases from V and 5 from J, leaving 10 bases between them.

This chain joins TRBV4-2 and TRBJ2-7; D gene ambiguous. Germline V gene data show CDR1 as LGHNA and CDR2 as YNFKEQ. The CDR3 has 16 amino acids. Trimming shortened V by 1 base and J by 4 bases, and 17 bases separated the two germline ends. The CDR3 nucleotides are TGTGCCAGCAGCCAAGTCCCGACCTCAGTCAGGTACGAGCAGTACTTC. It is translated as CASSQVPTSVRYEQYF.

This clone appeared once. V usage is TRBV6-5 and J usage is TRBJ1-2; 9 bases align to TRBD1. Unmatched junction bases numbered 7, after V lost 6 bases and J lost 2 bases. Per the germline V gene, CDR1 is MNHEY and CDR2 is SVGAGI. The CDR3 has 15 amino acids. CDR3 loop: CASSHRDRANYGYTF. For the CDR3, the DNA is TGTGCCAGCAGCCACCGGGACAGGGCGAACTATGGCTACACCTTC.

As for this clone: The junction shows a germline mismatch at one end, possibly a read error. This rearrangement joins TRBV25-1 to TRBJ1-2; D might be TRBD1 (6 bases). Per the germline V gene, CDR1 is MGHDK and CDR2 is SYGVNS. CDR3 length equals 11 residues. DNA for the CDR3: TGTGCCAGCAGTGATGCTTGGGGGCAGGGTTTC. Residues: CASSDAWGQGF.